The entry below gives a single T cell receptor beta chain sequence along with its context. This specimen belongs to a study of control samples from healthy donors and cancer patients. Measured with immunoSEQ multiplex PCR; TCRdb has only the in-frame clones, and not every one. The sample holds more than 100,000 clones; approximately 90% are singletons and the top ten take 8.5% to 10%. CDR1 and CDR2 from the germline V gene are MNHNS and SASEGT. Trimming cost V 1 base and J 2 bases; bases outside gene matches: 6. The CDR3 contains 16 residues. The chain joins TRBV6-1 to TRBJ1-1; 8 positions agree with TRBD1. The TCR comes from a man between 18 and 29 years old in good health. Sequencing input: blood. The DNA of the CDR3 is TGTGCCAGCAGTGAAGGGACAGGGTGGGGAAACACTGAAGCTTTCTTT. Protein sequence: CASSEGTGWGNTEAFF.